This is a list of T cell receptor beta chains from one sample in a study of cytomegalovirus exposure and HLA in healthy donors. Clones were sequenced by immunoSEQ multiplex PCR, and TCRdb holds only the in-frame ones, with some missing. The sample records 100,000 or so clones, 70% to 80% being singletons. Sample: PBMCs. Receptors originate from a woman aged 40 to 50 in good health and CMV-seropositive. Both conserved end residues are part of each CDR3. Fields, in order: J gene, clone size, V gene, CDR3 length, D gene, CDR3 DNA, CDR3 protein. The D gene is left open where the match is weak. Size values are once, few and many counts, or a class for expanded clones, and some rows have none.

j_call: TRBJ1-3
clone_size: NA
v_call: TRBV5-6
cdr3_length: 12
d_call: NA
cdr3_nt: TGTGCCAGCAGCTTGGGGGCAAACACCATATATTTT
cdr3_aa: CASSLGANTIYF

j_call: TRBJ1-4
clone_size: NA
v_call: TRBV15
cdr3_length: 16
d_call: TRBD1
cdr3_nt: TGTGCCACCAGCAGAGATCGCGGGACAGGGAGTGAAAAACTGTTTTTT
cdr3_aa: CATSRDRGTGSEKLFF

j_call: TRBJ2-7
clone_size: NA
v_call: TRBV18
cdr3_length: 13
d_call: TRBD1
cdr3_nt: TGTGCCAGCTCACCAACAGGGGACTACGAGCAGTACTTC
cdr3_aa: CASSPTGDYEQYF

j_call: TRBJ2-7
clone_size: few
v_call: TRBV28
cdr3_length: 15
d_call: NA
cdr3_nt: TGTGCCAGCATCCCCGGAAGGAGGGGGCGTCTCGAGCAGTACTTC
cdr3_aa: CASIPGRRGRLEQYF

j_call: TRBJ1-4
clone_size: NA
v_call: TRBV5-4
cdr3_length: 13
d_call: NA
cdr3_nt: TGTGCCAGCAGCTTGGCCGGAAAGGGGGAACTGTTTTTT
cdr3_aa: CASSLAGKGELFF

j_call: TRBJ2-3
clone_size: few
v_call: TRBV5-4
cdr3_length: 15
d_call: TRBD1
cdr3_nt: TGTGCCAGCAGCACGACAGGGGTGGACGCAGATACGCAGTATTTT
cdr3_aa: CASSTTGVDADTQYF

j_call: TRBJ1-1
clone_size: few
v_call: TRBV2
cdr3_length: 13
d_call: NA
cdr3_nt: TGTGCCAGCAACTCCAGACAGAACACTGAAGCTTTCTTT
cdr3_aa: CASNSRQNTEAFF

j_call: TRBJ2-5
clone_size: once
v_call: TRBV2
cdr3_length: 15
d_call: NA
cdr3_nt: TGTGCCAGCGCCCCCCAGCTGGGCAGGCAAGAGACCCAGTACTTC
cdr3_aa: CASAPQLGRQETQYF

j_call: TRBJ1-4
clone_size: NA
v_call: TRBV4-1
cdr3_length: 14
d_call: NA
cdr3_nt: TGCGCCAGCAGCCTCAGAGGGTCTCGGGAAAAACTGTTTTTT
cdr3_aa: CASSLRGSREKLFF

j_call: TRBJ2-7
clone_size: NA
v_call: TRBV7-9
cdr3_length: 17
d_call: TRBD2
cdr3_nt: TGTGCCAGCAGCTTAGGGACTAGCGGCACTAAATCCTACGAGCAGTACTTC
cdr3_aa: CASSLGTSGTKSYEQYF

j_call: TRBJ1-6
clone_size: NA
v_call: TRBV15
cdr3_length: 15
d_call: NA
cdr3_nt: TGTGCCACCAGCAGAGAGGGCCAGTTCAATTCACCCCTCCACTTT
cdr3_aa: CATSREGQFNSPLHF

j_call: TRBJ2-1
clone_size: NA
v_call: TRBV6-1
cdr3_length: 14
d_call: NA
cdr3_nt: TGTGCCAGCAGTCACAGGACACTCTACAATGAGCAGTTCTTC
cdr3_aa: CASSHRTLYNEQFF

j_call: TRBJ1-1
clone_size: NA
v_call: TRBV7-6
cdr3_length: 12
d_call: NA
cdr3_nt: TGTGCCAGCAGCGGAAGGGGCACTGAAGCTTTCTTT
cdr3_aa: CASSGRGTEAFF

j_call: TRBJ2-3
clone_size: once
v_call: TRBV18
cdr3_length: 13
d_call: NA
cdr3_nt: TGTGCCAGCTCACGCGGGCAAGAGGATACGCAGTATTTT
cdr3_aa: CASSRGQEDTQYF

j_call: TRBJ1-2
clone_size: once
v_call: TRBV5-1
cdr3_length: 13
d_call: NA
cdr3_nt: TGCGCCAGCAGCAACGACAGGATCTATGGCTACACCTTC
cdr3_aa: CASSNDRIYGYTF

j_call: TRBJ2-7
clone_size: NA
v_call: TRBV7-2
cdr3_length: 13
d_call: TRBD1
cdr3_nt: TGTGCCAGCAGCTCGGGACAGGGGAGCCAGCAGTACTTC
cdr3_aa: CASSSGQGSQQYF

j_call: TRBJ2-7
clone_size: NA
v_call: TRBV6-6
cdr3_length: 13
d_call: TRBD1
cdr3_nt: TGTGCCAGCAGTTTCAGGGGGCTGAACGAGCAGTACTTC
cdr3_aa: CASSFRGLNEQYF

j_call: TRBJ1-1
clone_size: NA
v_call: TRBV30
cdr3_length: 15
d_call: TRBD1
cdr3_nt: TGTGCCTGGAACCATCCCCCAGGGGGAGGCACTGAAGCTTTCTTT
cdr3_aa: CAWNHPPGGGTEAFF

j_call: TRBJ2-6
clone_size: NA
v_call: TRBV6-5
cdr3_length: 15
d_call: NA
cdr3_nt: TGTGCCAGCACCTCCCAGGGCTCTGGGGCCAACGTCCTGACTTTC
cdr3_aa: CASTSQGSGANVLTF

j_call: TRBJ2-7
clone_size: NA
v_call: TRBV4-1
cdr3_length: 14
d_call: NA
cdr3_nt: TGCGCCAGCAGCCAAGATCCAGGGTACTACGAGCAGTACTTC
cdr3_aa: CASSQDPGYYEQYF

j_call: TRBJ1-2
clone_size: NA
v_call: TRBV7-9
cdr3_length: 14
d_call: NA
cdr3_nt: TGTGCCACCCTCTTAAAACCCCAGTTGAGGGGCTACACCTTC
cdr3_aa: CATLLKPQLRGYTF

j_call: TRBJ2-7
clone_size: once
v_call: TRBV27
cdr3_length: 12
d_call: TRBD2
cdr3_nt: TGTGCCAGCGCTAGCGGGGGCTCCGAGCAGTACTTC
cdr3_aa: CASASGGSEQYF

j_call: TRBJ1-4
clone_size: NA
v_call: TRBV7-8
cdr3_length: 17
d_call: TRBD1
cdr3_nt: TGTGCCAGCAGCCCCCGGGACAGGGGAAGAAATGTGGAAAAACTGTTTTTT
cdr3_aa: CASSPRDRGRNVEKLFF

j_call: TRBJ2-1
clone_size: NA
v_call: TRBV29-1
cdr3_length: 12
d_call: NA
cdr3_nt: TGCAGCGTTGAGAGGGGGATCGATGAGCAGTTCTTC
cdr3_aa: CSVERGIDEQFF

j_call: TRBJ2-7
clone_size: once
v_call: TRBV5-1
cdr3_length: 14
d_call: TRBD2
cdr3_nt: TGCGCCAGCAGCCAGGGACTAGCGGGGAAGGAGCAGTACTTC
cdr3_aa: CASSQGLAGKEQYF

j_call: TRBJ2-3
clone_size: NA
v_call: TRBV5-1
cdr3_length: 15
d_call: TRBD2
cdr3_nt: TGCGCCAGCAGCCTCCAGGGCGGGGGGGCAGATACGCAGTATTTT
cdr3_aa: CASSLQGGGADTQYF

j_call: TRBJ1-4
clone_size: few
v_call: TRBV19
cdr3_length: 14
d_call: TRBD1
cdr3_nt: TGTGCCAGTAGAACGACAGGGCTTGGGGAAAAACTGTTTTTT
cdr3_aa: CASRTTGLGEKLFF

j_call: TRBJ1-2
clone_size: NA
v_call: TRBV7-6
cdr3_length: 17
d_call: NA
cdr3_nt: TGTGCCAGCAGTTATAACGCGGGGCCCTCGGTGCCTTATGGCTACACCTTC
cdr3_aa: CASSYNAGPSVPYGYTF

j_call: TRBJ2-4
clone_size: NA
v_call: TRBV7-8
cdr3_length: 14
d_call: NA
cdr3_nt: TGTGCCAGCAGCCTCGGGGTCGCCAAAAACATTCAGTACTTC
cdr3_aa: CASSLGVAKNIQYF

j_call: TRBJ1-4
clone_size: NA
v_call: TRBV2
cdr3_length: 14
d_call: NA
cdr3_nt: TGTGCCAGCAGTTCGGACAGAGGGGATGAAAAACTGTTTTTT
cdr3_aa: CASSSDRGDEKLFF

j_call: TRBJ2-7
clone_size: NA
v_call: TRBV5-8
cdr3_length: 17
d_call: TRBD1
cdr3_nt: TGTGCCAGCAGCTTTTCGGGACAGCTCATGCCCTCCTACGAGCAGTACTTC
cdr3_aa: CASSFSGQLMPSYEQYF

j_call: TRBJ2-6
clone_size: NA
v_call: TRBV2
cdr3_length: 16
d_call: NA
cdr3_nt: TGTGCCAGCAGTTACACCCAGGACTCTGGGGCCAACGTCCTGACTTTC
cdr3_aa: CASSYTQDSGANVLTF

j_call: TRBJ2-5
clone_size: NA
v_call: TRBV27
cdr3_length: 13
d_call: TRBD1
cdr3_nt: TGTGCCAGCAGTGGACAGGTTCAAGAGACCCAGTACTTC
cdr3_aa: CASSGQVQETQYF

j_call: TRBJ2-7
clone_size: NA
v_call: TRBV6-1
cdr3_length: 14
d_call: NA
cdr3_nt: TGTGCCAGCCGGTTGCACTTAGAGTACTACGAGCAGTACTTC
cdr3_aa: CASRLHLEYYEQYF

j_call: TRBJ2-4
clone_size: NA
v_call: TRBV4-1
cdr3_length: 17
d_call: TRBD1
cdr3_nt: TGCGCCAGCAGCCAAGTGACAGGGGTGGGGGCCAAAAACATTCAGTACTTC
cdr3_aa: CASSQVTGVGAKNIQYF

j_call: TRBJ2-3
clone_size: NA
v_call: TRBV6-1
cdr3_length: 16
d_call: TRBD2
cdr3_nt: TGTGCCAGCAGTGAGACTAGCGGGGGGGCTAGAGATACGCAGTATTTT
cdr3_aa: CASSETSGGARDTQYF

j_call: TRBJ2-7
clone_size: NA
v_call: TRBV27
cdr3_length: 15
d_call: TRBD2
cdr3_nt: TGTGCCAGCAGACATAGCGGGGGGCCAACCTACGAGCAGTACTTC
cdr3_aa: CASRHSGGPTYEQYF

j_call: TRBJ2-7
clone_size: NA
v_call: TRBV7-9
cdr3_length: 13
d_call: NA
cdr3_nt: TGTGCCAGCAGCTTAATGGGTAGCCACGAGCAGTACTTC
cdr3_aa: CASSLMGSHEQYF

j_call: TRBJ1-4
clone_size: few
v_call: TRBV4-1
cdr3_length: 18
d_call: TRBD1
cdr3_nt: TGCGCCAGCAGCGCGGGACAGGGTGGGGGAATAACTAATGAAAAACTGTTTTTT
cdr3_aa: CASSAGQGGGITNEKLFF

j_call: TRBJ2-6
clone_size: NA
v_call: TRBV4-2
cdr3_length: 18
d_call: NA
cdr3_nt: TGTGCCAGCAGCCAAGATCCCGGGGTGGGTCGTGGGGCCAACGTCCTGACTTTC
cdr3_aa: CASSQDPGVGRGANVLTF

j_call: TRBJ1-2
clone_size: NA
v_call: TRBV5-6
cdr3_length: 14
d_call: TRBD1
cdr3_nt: TGTGCCAGCAGCCGGGACAGGGTTTACTATGGCTACACCTTC
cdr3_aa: CASSRDRVYYGYTF

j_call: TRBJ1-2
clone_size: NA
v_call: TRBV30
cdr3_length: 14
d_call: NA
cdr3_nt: TGTGCCTGGAGTGTACGAGCCGCAGGCTATGGCTACACCTTC
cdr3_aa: CAWSVRAAGYGYTF

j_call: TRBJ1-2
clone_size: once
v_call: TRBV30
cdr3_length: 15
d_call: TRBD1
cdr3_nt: TGTGCCTGGAGTGTAGGGGACAGGGTTAACTATGGCTACACCTTC
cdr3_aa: CAWSVGDRVNYGYTF

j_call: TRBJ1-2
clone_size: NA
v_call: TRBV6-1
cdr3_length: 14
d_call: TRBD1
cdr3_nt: TGTGCCAGCAGTGAAGCGAACAGGGGTCGCGGCTACACCTTC
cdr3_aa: CASSEANRGRGYTF

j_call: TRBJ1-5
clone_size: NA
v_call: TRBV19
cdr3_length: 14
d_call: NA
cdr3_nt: TGTGCCAGTAACGGGATGGGGAGGGGGTTACCCCAGCATTTT
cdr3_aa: CASNGMGRGLPQHF